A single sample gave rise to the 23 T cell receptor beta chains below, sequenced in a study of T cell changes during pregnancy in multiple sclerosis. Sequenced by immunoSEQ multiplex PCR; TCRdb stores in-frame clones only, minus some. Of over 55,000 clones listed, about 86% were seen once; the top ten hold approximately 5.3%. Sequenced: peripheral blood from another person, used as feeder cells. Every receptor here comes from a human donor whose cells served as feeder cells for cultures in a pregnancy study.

The CDR3 loop is CASSQPDRENGELFF. CDR3 coding DNA: TGCGCCAGCAGCCAGCCGGACAGGGAAAACGGGGAGCTGTTTTTT. The chain couples TRBV4-1 to TRBJ2-2; the match to TRBD1 covers 8 bases. The CDR3 is 15 residues long. Trimming took 3 bases from V and 7 from J; bases not matched to a gene: 7. Germline loops: CDR1 MGHRA, CDR2 YSYEKL.

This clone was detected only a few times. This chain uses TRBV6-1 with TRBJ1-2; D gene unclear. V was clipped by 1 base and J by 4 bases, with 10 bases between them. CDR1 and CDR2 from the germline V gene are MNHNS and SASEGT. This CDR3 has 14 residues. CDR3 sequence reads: CASSEESGVYGYTF. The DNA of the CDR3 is TGTGCCAGCAGTGAAGAAAGCGGTGTCTATGGCTACACCTTC.

This chain's CDR3 is CAISEPGQGPRAFF. The CDR3 DNA reads as TGTGCCATCAGTGAGCCAGGACAGGGCCCAAGAGCTTTCTTT. The rearrangement joins TRBV10-3 to TRBJ1-1; 8 bases map to TRBD1. The V gene's germline CDR1 is ENHRY and CDR2 SYGVKD. The CDR3 is 14 residues long. Trimming took 2 bases from V and 10 from J; bases not matched to a gene: 9.

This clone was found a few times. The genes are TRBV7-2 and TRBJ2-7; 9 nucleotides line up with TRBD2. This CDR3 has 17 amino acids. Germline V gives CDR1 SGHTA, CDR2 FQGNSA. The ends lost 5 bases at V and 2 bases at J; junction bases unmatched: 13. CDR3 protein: CASSIFTIAGAPYEQYF. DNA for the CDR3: TGTGCCAGCAGCATTTTTACAATAGCGGGAGCCCCCTACGAGCAGTACTTC.

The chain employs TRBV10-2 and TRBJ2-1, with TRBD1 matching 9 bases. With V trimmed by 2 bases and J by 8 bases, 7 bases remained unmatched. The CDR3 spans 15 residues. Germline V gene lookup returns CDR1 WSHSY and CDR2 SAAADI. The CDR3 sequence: CASSEGGQGVDEQFF. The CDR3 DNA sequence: TGCGCCAGCAGTGAGGGGGGACAGGGAGTCGATGAGCAGTTCTTC.

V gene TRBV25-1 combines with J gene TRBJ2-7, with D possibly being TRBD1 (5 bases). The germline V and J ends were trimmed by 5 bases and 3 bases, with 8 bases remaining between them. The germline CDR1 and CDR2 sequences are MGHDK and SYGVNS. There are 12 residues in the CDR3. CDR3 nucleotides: TGTGCCAGCAGTCTGACAGACTACGAGCAGTACTTC. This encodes CASSLTDYEQYF.

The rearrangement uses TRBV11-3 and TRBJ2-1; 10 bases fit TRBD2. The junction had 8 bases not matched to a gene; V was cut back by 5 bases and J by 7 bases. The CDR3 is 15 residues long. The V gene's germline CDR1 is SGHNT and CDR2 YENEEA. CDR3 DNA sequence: TGTGCCAGCAGCCTGACCGGGACTAGCGAGAATGAGCAGTTCTTC. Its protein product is CASSLTGTSENEQFF.

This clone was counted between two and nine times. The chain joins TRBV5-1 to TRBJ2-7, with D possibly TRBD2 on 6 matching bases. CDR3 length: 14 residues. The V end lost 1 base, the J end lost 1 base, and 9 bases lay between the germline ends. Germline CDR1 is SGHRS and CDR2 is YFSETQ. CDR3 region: CASSLPSASYEQYF. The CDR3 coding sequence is TGCGCCAGCAGCTTGCCTAGCGCTTCCTACGAGCAGTACTTC.

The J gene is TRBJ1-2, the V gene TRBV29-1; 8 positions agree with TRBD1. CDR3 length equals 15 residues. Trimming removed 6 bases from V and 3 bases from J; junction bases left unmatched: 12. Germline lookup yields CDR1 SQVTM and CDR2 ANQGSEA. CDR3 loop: CSVDPTTGADYGYTF. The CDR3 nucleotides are TGCAGCGTCGACCCTACGACAGGGGCCGACTATGGCTACACCTTC.

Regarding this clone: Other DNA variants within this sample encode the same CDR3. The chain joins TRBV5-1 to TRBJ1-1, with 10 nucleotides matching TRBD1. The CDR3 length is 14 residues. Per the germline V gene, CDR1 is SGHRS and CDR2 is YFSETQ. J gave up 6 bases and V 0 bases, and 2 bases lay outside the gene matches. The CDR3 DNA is TGCGCCAGCAGCTTGGGACAGGGGGCAGCTGAAGCTTTCTTT. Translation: CASSLGQGAAEAFF.

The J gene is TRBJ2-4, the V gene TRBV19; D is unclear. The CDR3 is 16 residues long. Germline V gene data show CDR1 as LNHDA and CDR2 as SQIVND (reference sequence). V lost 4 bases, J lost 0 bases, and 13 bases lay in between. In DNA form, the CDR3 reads TGTGCCAGTAGTAGCAACCGAGCGCTAGCCAAAAACATTCAGTACTTC. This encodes CASSSNRALAKNIQYF.

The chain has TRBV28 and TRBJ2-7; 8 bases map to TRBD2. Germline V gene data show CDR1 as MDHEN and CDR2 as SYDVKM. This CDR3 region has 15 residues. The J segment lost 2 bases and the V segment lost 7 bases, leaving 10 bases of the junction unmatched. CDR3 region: CASTLQSGSAYEQYF. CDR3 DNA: TGTGCCAGCACCCTACAAAGCGGGAGCGCCTACGAGCAGTACTTC. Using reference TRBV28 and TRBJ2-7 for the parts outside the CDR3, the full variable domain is DVKVTQSSRYLVKRTGEKVFLECVQDMDHENMFWYRQDPGLGLRLIYFSYDVKMKEKGDIPEGYSVSREKKERFSLILESASTNQTSMYLCASTLQSGSAYEQYFGPGTRLTVT.

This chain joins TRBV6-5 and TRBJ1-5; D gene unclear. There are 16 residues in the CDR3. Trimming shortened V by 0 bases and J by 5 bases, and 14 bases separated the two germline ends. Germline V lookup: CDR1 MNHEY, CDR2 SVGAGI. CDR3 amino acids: CASSYSSLHRDQPQHF. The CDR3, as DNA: TGTGCCAGCAGTTACTCAAGCCTGCATAGGGATCAGCCCCAGCATTTT.

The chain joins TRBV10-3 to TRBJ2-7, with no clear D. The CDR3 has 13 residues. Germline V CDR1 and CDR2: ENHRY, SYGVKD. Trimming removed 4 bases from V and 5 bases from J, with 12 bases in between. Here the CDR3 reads CAISGRLSNEQYF. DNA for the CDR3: TGTGCCATCAGTGGCAGACTTTCCAACGAGCAGTACTTC.

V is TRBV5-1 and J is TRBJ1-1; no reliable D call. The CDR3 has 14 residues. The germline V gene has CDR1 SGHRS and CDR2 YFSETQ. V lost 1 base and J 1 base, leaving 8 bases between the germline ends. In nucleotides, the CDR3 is TGCGCCAGCAGCTTGAGTCGGCCGAACACTGAAGCTTTCTTT. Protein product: CASSLSRPNTEAFF.

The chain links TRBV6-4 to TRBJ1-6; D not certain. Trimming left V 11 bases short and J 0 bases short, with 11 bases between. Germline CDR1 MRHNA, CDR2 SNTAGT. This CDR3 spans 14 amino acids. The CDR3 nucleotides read TGTGCCCACACTCGGAGCTCCTATAATTCACCCCTCCACTTT. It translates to CAHTRSSYNSPLHF.

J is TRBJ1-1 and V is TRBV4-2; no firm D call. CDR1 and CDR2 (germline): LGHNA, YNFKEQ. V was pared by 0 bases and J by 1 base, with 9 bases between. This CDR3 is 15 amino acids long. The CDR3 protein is CASSQELSKNTEAFF. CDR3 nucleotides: TGTGCCAGCAGCCAAGAATTATCGAAGAACACTGAAGCTTTCTTT.

Here the CDR3 DNA reads TGTGCCAGCAGTGAATTAACTGCAGGTTACACAGATACGCAGTATTTT. Its protein is CASSELTAGYTDTQYF. This sequence joins TRBV25-1 and TRBJ2-3, with unresolved D. V lost 1 base, J lost 2 bases, and 13 bases lay in between. The CDR3 is 16 residues long. Germline assignment: CDR1 MGHDK and CDR2 SYGVNS.

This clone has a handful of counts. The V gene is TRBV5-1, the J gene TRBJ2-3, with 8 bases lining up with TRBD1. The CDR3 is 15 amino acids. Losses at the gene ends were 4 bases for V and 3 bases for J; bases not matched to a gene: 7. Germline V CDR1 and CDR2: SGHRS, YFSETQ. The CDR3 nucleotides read TGCGCCAGCAGCCCGAGGGACAGGAATACAGATACGCAGTATTTT. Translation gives CASSPRDRNTDTQYF.

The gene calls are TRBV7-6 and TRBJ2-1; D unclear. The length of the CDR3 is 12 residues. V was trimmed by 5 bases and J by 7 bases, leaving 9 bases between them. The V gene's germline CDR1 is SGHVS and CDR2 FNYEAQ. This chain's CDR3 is CASSASANEQFF. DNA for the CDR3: TGTGCCAGCAGCGCCTCGGCAAATGAGCAGTTCTTC.

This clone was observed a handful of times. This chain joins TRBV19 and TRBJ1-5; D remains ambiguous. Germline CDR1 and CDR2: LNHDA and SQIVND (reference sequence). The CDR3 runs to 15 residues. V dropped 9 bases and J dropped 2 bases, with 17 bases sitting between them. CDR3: CASHGVGRGNQPQHF. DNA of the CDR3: TGTGCCAGCCATGGTGTAGGACGGGGCAATCAGCCCCAGCATTTT.

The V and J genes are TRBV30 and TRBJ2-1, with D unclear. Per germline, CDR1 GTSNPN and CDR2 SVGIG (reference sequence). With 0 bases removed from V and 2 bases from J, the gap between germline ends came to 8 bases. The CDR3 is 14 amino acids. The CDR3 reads CAWSVRWAYNEQFF. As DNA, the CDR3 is TGTGCCTGGAGTGTACGGTGGGCCTACAATGAGCAGTTCTTC.

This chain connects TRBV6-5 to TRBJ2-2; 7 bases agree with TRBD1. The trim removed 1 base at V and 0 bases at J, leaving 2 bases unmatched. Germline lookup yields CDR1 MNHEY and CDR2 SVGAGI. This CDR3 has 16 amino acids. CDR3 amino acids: CASSYLGGANTGELFF. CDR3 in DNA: TGTGCCAGCAGTTACTTAGGGGGCGCGAACACCGGGGAGCTGTTTTTT.